Described below is a single T cell receptor (beta chain) sequence and its context. The target of this receptor is not known. Per-base qualities were not stored, and no clone one base away is much larger. V is cut by 0 bases and J by 0 bases, and the space between the germline ends is 24 bases. The germline V gene yields SGHTA for CDR1 and FQGNSA for CDR2. The CDR3 contains 22 residues, cysteine and phenylalanine counted. CDR3 DNA is the only sequence kept; it has 66 bases, read in frame from the first base. The data derive from a study of beta chain features in type 1 diabetes (dated by TCRdb to the late 2010s). With regard to the full study: Mean age, gender distribution, total cell number and subset yield did not differ between patients and healthy donors. In the study, recently diagnosed type 1 diabetes patients and matched healthy donors were compared on the TCRB repertoires of their sorted circulating CD4+ T cell subsets. Regulatory and stem cell-like memory subsets were obtained from only 8 patients and roughly 8 healthy donors, while naive and central memory subsets were obtained from all 30 or so donors. A total of some 100,000,000 sorted cells were examined across all samples, and a strong correlation was observed between cell number per subset and RNA yield.

All of the isolated RNA was reverse transcribed with the High Capacity cDNA Reverse Transcription Kit, so expressed TCRB transcripts were sequenced. Deep immunoSEQ sequencing was performed on naive, central memory and regulatory T cell samples, with an average of around 3.5 million total reads per sample. After sorted cells were lysed in RLT buffer, RNA was extracted with DNase-treated RNeasy Micro or Mini kits, with the choice depending on cell number. To prevent cross-contamination, every cell subset was processed on its own, while patient and healthy donor samples were processed together. TCRB sequences were amplified from cDNA with the immunoSEQ multiplex PCR, producing 87-bp fragments spanning the CDR3 region. Sequencing of the amplicons was done on the Illumina HiSeq platform. The original pipeline was this. PCR bias was corrected computationally using synthetic template baselines, and reads within Hamming distance 2 were collapsed, with unmergeable singletons discarded. Reads were aligned against IMGT so that V, D and J genes, CDR3 length and insertions or deletions at six rearrangement sites could be assigned. Within each subset, clonotype counts were normalized to sorted cell number, after which true diversity and Gini coefficients were computed with the tcR R package. Repertoire sharing was quantified using the overlap coefficient calculated on TCRB nucleotide sequences. As a proxy for the pre-selection repertoire, out-of-frame TCRB sequences from naive cells were analyzed. Here the immuneACCESS table is served through TCRdb, limited to in-frame sequences with V and J called. Missing clones are a known gap in these copies; in checked studies unresolved V genes cover under half, and the rest lacks a known reason. Clone size and V and J calls were adopted from that table, with D and trimming inferred from the DNA. This sample is represented by 400,000 to 450,000 clones; about 15% of them were singletons. Roughly 0.035% of the sample lies in the top ten.

A single peripheral blood draw of around 0.11 L on average was collected from each donor into heparinised tubes. Naive, central memory, regulatory and stem cell-like memory CD4+ T cells were sorted on a BD FACSAria II using a panel including CD45RO, CCR7, CD25, CD127, CD95 and CD27. Purity was above 95% for every sorted population. PBMCs were separated immediately by Lymphoprep density gradient centrifugation and were stained directly, without being cultured. So that batch effects would be minimized, each experiment stained and sorted samples in pairs, pairing one healthy donor with one patient. General study outcomes and caveats: Because cDNA was sequenced instead of genomic DNA, highly expressing activated cells could be over-represented, though the groups showed no difference in activation or CD3 levels. At VDJ recombination sites, patients with type 1 diabetes made fewer insertions and deleted more nucleotides, a pattern implying thymic rearrangement abnormalities. Because small numbers of individuals were included in the HLA sub-analyses, any influence of HLA type on TCRB rearrangement was left unresolved. A moderate but significant shortening of TCRB CDR3 length was observed in type 1 diabetes patients in all four CD4+ subsets. The naive, central memory and regulatory TCRB repertoires appeared to resemble one another more closely among patients than among healthy donors. Shorter templates might be favored by PCR, yet because patient and control samples were amplified and corrected together, any such skew would affect both groups equally.

The TCR sequence derives from a man in his thirties or forties in good health. This chain is built from TRBV7-2 and TRBJ2-6; D gene: possibly TRBD2, on 5 matching bases. Sequenced material: naive CD4+ T cells from blood. Read against the paper, the sample's cell subset or site label means: true naive CD4+ T cells. The bases are TGTGCCAGCAGCTTAGCAGGCCCCAGCAAAGGACTGCCCTTCTCTGGGGCCAACGTCCTGACTTTC. Translation gives CASSLAGPSKGLPFSGANVLTF.